Listed below are T cell receptor beta chains from one sample, sequenced in a study of T cell responses to AZD1222 COVID-19 vaccine. This table comes from immunoSEQ multiplex PCR, and its TCRdb copy is limited to in-frame clones, with some not included. The sample includes around 160,000 clones, roughly 92% of them seen just once. The starting material was peripheral blood, obtained on day 0 of AZD1222 vaccination. These receptors were taken from an adult in good health. Each CDR3 is given with its conserved first and last residue.

v_call cdr3_aa
TRBV28 CASSQRRGIGTNEKLFF
TRBV9 CASSTFSQEQFF
TRBV10-3 CAISESTPYNSPLHF
TRBV2 CASSPGLAGEEQFF
TRBV11-2 CASSLSEDEQFF
TRBV5-8 CASSFLNRPYEQYF
TRBV19 CASSITDEQYF
TRBV2 CASSVEGARQPQHF
TRBV25-1 CATLGNPDEQFF
TRBV9 CASSVIGGGEQYF
TRBV4-1 CASSPHTGGAGQPQHF
TRBV5-1 CASSLALDTSWEQFF
TRBV7-2 CASSLRQGSNQPQHF
TRBV6-2/TRBV6-3 CASSFRWLGPVPNYGYTF
TRBV28 CASRIGTGGTEAFF
TRBV27 CASSHSGTDTQYF
TRBV13 CASSLGGQNLYEQYF
TRBV5-1 CASSLEAPKAPNTEAFF
TRBV5-1 CASSLTASDVGGYTF
TRBV28 CASSLLAGALNEQFF
TRBV19 CASRSSSSNQPQHF
TRBV30 CAWSPGQGDSPLHF
TRBV7-9 CASSLGDRPNTEAFF
TRBV5-1 CASSLGYEQYF
TRBV7-9 CASSLVEGHTIYF
TRBV27 CASSFSSGSGNEQFF
TRBV2 CAPTVQQNGYTF
TRBV2 CASSEVSPMNTEAFF
TRBV28 CASSLKGGSLFF
TRBV10-3 CATRYRADSNQPQHF
TRBV28 CASSLDRAMVAFHGYTF
TRBV2 CASFRDRDQPQHF
TRBV19 CASSMRTGTYQETQYF
TRBV6-5 CASSYSGTREETQYF
TRBV7-9 CASSIGDLPDQPQHF
TRBV6-4 CASRFDQVAENTGELFF
TRBV10-2 CASSYSGVGVNGRQETQYF
TRBV5-1 CASSLEGQGAPGGNTIYF
TRBV3-1/TRBV3-2 CASSQGSSRGSGGYEQYF
TRBV20-1 CSARDNGYTF